This is a list of T cell receptor beta chains from one sample in a study of control samples from healthy donors and cancer patients. Here immunoSEQ multiplex PCR was the method, and the copy in TCRdb shows in-frame clones only, minus some. The repertoire has about 130,000 clones, 85% to 95% of them found once; the top ten carry 1.5% to 2%. Sequencing was performed on PBMCs. The receptor set was obtained from a man aged 50-59 years with head and neck cancer. Each CDR3 is given with its conserved first and last residue.

v_gene: TRBV7-9; j_gene: TRBJ2-7; CDR3aa: CASSPTSGGPNYEQYF
v_gene: TRBV7-9; j_gene: TRBJ2-3; CDR3aa: CASRPNDRVDTQYF
v_gene: TRBV5-1; j_gene: TRBJ2-3; CDR3aa: CASSLVASGADTQYF
v_gene: TRBV11-2; j_gene: TRBJ1-1; CDR3aa: CASSLTGAGMNTEAFF
v_gene: TRBV6-6; j_gene: TRBJ2-7; CDR3aa: CASGGQTYEQYF
v_gene: TRBV4-1; j_gene: TRBJ2-5; CDR3aa: CASSQGLQETQYF
v_gene: TRBV5-5; j_gene: TRBJ2-7; CDR3aa: CASSLGATSNYEQYF
v_gene: TRBV6-2/TRBV6-3; j_gene: TRBJ2-6; CDR3aa: CASSYTHSGANVLTF
v_gene: TRBV5-5; j_gene: TRBJ1-6; CDR3aa: CASSRQGNYNSPLHF
v_gene: TRBV7-2; j_gene: TRBJ2-3; CDR3aa: CASSLSRDGGTDTQYF
v_gene: TRBV5-1; j_gene: TRBJ1-2; CDR3aa: CASSKSTARGYGYTF
v_gene: TRBV19; j_gene: TRBJ2-1; CDR3aa: CASSSGGLAASGSNEQFF
v_gene: TRBV6-2/TRBV6-3; j_gene: TRBJ2-7; CDR3aa: CASSYPEGGLAGREQYF
v_gene: TRBV5-4; j_gene: TRBJ1-2; CDR3aa: CASSLAQDRRFYTF
v_gene: TRBV14; j_gene: TRBJ2-3; CDR3aa: CASSQGTTGTDTQYF
v_gene: TRBV25-1; j_gene: TRBJ2-2; CDR3aa: CASSEWSGELFF
v_gene: TRBV5-1; j_gene: TRBJ1-2; CDR3aa: CASSSQGDYGYTF
v_gene: TRBV11-2; j_gene: TRBJ1-3; CDR3aa: CASSLALLSSGNTIYF
v_gene: TRBV4-3; j_gene: TRBJ2-2; CDR3aa: CASSQGNRGRLTGELFF
v_gene: TRBV4-3; j_gene: TRBJ2-1; CDR3aa: CASSHGLYYNEQFF
v_gene: TRBV5-5; j_gene: TRBJ2-7; CDR3aa: CASSPRSTGAVGEQYF
v_gene: TRBV5-5; j_gene: TRBJ2-5; CDR3aa: CASSSTLTSGTYETQYF
v_gene: TRBV15; j_gene: TRBJ1-4; CDR3aa: CATSRAPPGQKLFF
v_gene: TRBV5-1; j_gene: TRBJ2-2; CDR3aa: CASGMENTGELFF
v_gene: TRBV13; j_gene: TRBJ2-7; CDR3aa: CASTFGGRGYEQYF
v_gene: TRBV11-2; j_gene: TRBJ1-2; CDR3aa: CASSLAGPYGYTF
v_gene: TRBV4-1; j_gene: TRBJ1-5; CDR3aa: CASSQLLAAVQPQHF
v_gene: TRBV27; j_gene: TRBJ2-7; CDR3aa: CASSLQGARDEQYF
v_gene: TRBV12-5; j_gene: TRBJ1-1; CDR3aa: CASGAGYTEAFF
v_gene: TRBV5-1; j_gene: TRBJ2-7; CDR3aa: CASSLLSGGSYEQYF
v_gene: TRBV4-3; j_gene: TRBJ2-1; CDR3aa: CASSQGDRGDNEQFF
v_gene: TRBV19; j_gene: TRBJ2-6; CDR3aa: CASSPRSTGGANVLTF
v_gene: TRBV11-3; j_gene: TRBJ2-1; CDR3aa: CASSLVATNEQFF
v_gene: TRBV4-1; j_gene: TRBJ1-6; CDR3aa: CASSPTRGTSPLHF
v_gene: TRBV5-6; j_gene: TRBJ1-1; CDR3aa: CASSLGSGWGEAFF
v_gene: TRBV5-6; j_gene: TRBJ2-1; CDR3aa: CASSYRDEQFF
v_gene: TRBV10-3; j_gene: TRBJ1-2; CDR3aa: CAISESKGGYGYTF
v_gene: TRBV6-5; j_gene: TRBJ2-7; CDR3aa: CASTGGGKGSYEQYF
v_gene: TRBV5-1; j_gene: TRBJ2-7; CDR3aa: CASSLAGTGISYEQYF
v_gene: TRBV30; j_gene: TRBJ2-1; CDR3aa: CAWSANYNEQFF
v_gene: TRBV7-2; j_gene: TRBJ2-5; CDR3aa: CASSPSGGETQYF
v_gene: TRBV16; j_gene: TRBJ1-1; CDR3aa: CASSQDRGDYTEAFF
v_gene: TRBV6-6; j_gene: TRBJ1-4; CDR3aa: CASSYSLRGGVAKLFF